Listed below are T cell receptor beta chains from one sample, sequenced in a study of post-analysis software for immune sequencing data. TCRdb re-analysed the PCR reads in MiXCR, keeping a single row per CDR3 protein. Among 600,000 to 750,000 distinct CDR3 sequences listed, 59% were seen once. The source material was blood. These TCRs come from a girl aged 2 to 9 with multiple sclerosis. Both conserved end residues are part of each CDR3. Each record gives: D gene, clone size, V gene, J gene, CDR3 DNA, CDR3 protein. The D gene is left open where the match is weak. Size tells how often a clone was seen (once, few, many) or the class of an expanded clone, and some rows leave it out.

.,.,TRBV2,TRBJ2-3,TGTGCCAGCTCGTGGGACCGCACAGATACGCAGTATTTT,CASSWDRTDTQYF
TRBD1,.,TRBV20-1,TRBJ1-2,TGCAGTGCTAGGGGACAGTCTGTCTATGGCTACACCTTC,CSARGQSVYGYTF
.,.,TRBV21-1,TRBJ1-1,TGTGCCAGCAGCAAAGTCAGACAGTACGACGCTGAAGCTTTCTTT,CASSKVRQYDAEAFF
.,.,TRBV10-3,TRBJ1-5,TGTGCCATCTCAGCTCAAGGGGGCAATCAGCCCCAGCATTTT,CAISAQGGNQPQHF
.,.,TRBV20-1,TRBJ2-7,TGCAGTGCTAGAGTGAGTGGAGCAGTCAGTACCCAGTACTTC,CSARVSGAVSTQYF
TRBD2,few,TRBV5-1,TRBJ2-3,TGCGCCAGCAGCCCCGGGACTAGCGGCCTCACAGATACGCAGTATTTT,CASSPGTSGLTDTQYF
TRBD1,.,TRBV5-1,TRBJ2-5,TGCGCCAGCAGCCGGACAGGGGTCCGGGAGACCCAGTACTTC,CASSRTGVRETQYF
.,.,TRBV3-1,TRBJ2-2,TGTGCCAGCAGCCAAGTCCTAGGGGGGGCCACCGGGGAGCTGTTTTTT,CASSQVLGGATGELFF
.,.,TRBV5-1,TRBJ1-1,TGCGCCAGCAGCTTGGAGGCGGCCCCACACACTGAAGCTTTCTTT,CASSLEAAPHTEAFF
TRBD1,.,TRBV9,TRBJ2-3,TGTGCCAGCAGCGCTGGACAGGACACAGATACGCAGTATTTT,CASSAGQDTDTQYF
TRBD2,few,TRBV10-3,TRBJ2-7,TGTGCCACCGCGGGGGGTAGCGAGCAGTACTTC,CATAGGSEQYF
TRBD1,.,TRBV12-3/TRBV12-4,TRBJ1-1,TGTGCCAGCAGTCCCCAGGACAGGGGGACTGAAGCTTTCTTT,CASSPQDRGTEAFF
TRBD1,once,TRBV5-1,TRBJ2-4,TGCGCCAGCAGCTTGGCGGAGGCAGGGGGAAAAAACATTCAGTACTTC,CASSLAEAGGKNIQYF
.,few,TRBV29-1,TRBJ1-4,TGCAGCGCAAGAGGCCCTGAAAAACTGTTTTTT,CSARGPEKLFF
TRBD2,.,TRBV7-6,TRBJ2-3,TGTGCCAGCAGCTTAGAAACTAGCGGGGGGGGCGATACGCAGTATTTT,CASSLETSGGGDTQYF
.,.,TRBV12-3/TRBV12-4,TRBJ2-1,TGTGCCAGCAGTTTAAATACAGCCACAATGAGGCAGTTCTTC,CASSLNTATMRQFF
.,few,TRBV4-2,TRBJ1-2,TGTGCCAGCAGCCAAGAGGTTCAGGGCAGTGGCTACACCTTC,CASSQEVQGSGYTF
.,.,TRBV20-1,TRBJ2-4,TGCAGTGCTAGTCTGGGCTCCGGCAAAAACATTCAGTACTTC,CSASLGSGKNIQYF
TRBD1,.,TRBV5-1,TRBJ1-2,TGCGCCAGCAGCTTGGCCAGTGGGACAGTAAATGGCTACACCTTC,CASSLASGTVNGYTF
.,few,TRBV7-6,TRBJ2-7,TGTGCCAGCAGCCCCCGAGACGGGAATTTCTACGAGCAGTACTTC,CASSPRDGNFYEQYF
.,.,TRBV2,TRBJ2-7,TGTGCCAGCATTTCCGGGATTGGCTCCTACGGGCAGTACTTC,CASISGIGSYGQYF
.,once,TRBV15,TRBJ1-2,TGTGCCACCAGCCCGCGCTTCAGAGTTAGGGGGTCTAACTATGGCTACACCTTC,CATSPRFRVRGSNYGYTF
.,.,TRBV2,TRBJ1-2,TGTGCCACCTCCAACCCAGAAGCTAACTATGGCTACACCTTC,CATSNPEANYGYTF
.,few,TRBV20-1,TRBJ2-1,TGCAGTCCGAAACGGGTCCCCGGGATCCATGAGCAGTTCTTC,CSPKRVPGIHEQFF
.,.,TRBV29-1,TRBJ2-3,TGCAGCGGGACACAGGTTCCAACGGATACGCAGTATTTT,CSGTQVPTDTQYF
.,few,TRBV4-1,TRBJ2-1,TGCGCCAGCAGCCAAGAACTAAGCCCGCCCCTCAATGAGCAGTTCTTC,CASSQELSPPLNEQFF
TRBD2,.,TRBV20-1,TRBJ2-1,TGCAGTGCTGCGACGGGGGGGAATGAGCAGTTCTTC,CSAATGGNEQFF
TRBD1,.,TRBV7-2,TRBJ2-5,TGTGCCAGCAGCCGGATAGGGACAGCCAAAGAGACCCAGTACTTC,CASSRIGTAKETQYF
.,.,TRBV7-8,TRBJ2-7,TGTGCCAGCAGATTATTCAGGGGAGGTCACGAGCAGTACTTC,CASRLFRGGHEQYF
TRBD1,.,TRBV30,TRBJ2-1,TGTGCCTGGTGGCCACCCCTTACCGGGACAGGGTACAATGAGCAGTTCTTC,CAWWPPLTGTGYNEQFF
.,.,TRBV5-1,TRBJ2-2,TGCGCCAGCAGCCCGTCGACTAGTTCCACCGGGGAGCGGTTTTTT,CASSPSTSSTGERFF
TRBD1,.,TRBV14,TRBJ2-1,TGTGCCAGCAGCCAAGGTAGTACAGGGGTCCTGGATGAGCAGTTCTTC,CASSQGSTGVLDEQFF
TRBD1,.,TRBV5-6,TRBJ2-1,TGTGCCAGCCGGGACAGAGTTTACAATGAGCAGTTCTTC,CASRDRVYNEQFF
TRBD1,.,TRBV12-3/TRBV12-4,TRBJ2-6,TGTGTCAGCAGTTCAGTCCAGGGGGCGGGCTCTGGGGCCAACGTCCTGACTTTC,CVSSSVQGAGSGANVLTF
.,.,TRBV10-3,TRBJ1-3,TGTGCCATCAGAGATCTACAGGGTCCCTCTGGAAACACCATATATTTT,CAIRDLQGPSGNTIYF
.,.,TRBV4-1,TRBJ1-5,TGCGCCAGCAGCCAAGTCCGGGACCCGGGCAATCAGCCCCAGCATTTT,CASSQVRDPGNQPQHF
.,.,TRBV7-6,TRBJ2-7,TGTGCCAGCAGCTTAGGTGGGCGGGCAAGCTCCTACGAGCAGTACTTC,CASSLGGRASSYEQYF
.,.,TRBV14,TRBJ2-5,TGTGCCAGCAGCCCGTACTTGGCCAGGAGGGATGAGCAGTACTTC,CASSPYLARRDEQYF
TRBD1,.,TRBV27,TRBJ1-1,TGTGCCAGCAACCCAGGGGGAAAGGCCACTGAAGCTTTCTTT,CASNPGGKATEAFF
TRBD1,once,TRBV10-2,TRBJ1-5,TGCGCCAGCAGTGAGTGGGAGGGGGCAGGATATCAGCCCCAGCATTTT,CASSEWEGAGYQPQHF
.,.,TRBV15,TRBJ2-1,TGTGCCGCGAATAAGGGGGGGATGAATGAGCAGTTCTTC,CAANKGGMNEQFF
.,.,TRBV7-8,TRBJ1-1,TGTGCCAGCAGCCAGACCCAGGTCAAGCCATCTGAAGCTTTCTTT,CASSQTQVKPSEAFF
.,.,TRBV12-3/TRBV12-4,TRBJ2-7,TGCGCCAGCAGCTTTACTGGGGTGGACGAGCAGTACTTC,CASSFTGVDEQYF
TRBD2,.,TRBV4-2,TRBJ2-1,TGTGCCAGCAGCCAAGAAAGTCTAGCGGGAGGGGTTAACCATGAGCAGTTCTTC,CASSQESLAGGVNHEQFF
TRBD2,few,TRBV20-1,TRBJ2-1,TGCAGTGCTAGCCCCACTACCCAAAGCGGGAGGGCCTACAATGAGCAGTTCTTC,CSASPTTQSGRAYNEQFF
TRBD2,.,TRBV3-1,TRBJ2-1,TGTGCCAGCAGCCATTTGTGGGGACTAGCGGAAAGCTCCTACAATGAGCAGTTCTTC,CASSHLWGLAESSYNEQFF
.,.,TRBV14,TRBJ1-1,TGTGCCAGCAGCCAAGATCTAGTAAGTGAAGCTTTCTTT,CASSQDLVSEAFF
TRBD2,once,TRBV2,TRBJ2-7,TGTGCCTCCTCATGGAGCGGGAGGTCGAGTGAGCAGTACTTC,CASSWSGRSSEQYF
TRBD1,.,TRBV28,TRBJ2-7,TGTGCCAGCAGGGCACAGGGGATCTCCTACGAGCAGTACTTC,CASRAQGISYEQYF
TRBD1,few,TRBV3-1,TRBJ2-7,TGTGCCAGCAGTGCGCGGGACAGGGCCCCCTACGAGCAGTACTTC,CASSARDRAPYEQYF
TRBD1,few,TRBV29-1,TRBJ1-4,TGCAGCGTTGGCGTCGACAGGGGAGATGAAAAACTGTTTTTT,CSVGVDRGDEKLFF
TRBD1,few,TRBV20-1,TRBJ2-7,TGCAGTGTTCCAACTCCGGGACAGGGGACGGGCGAGCAGTACTTC,CSVPTPGQGTGEQYF
.,.,TRBV7-9,TRBJ2-5,TGTGCCGGGTTGGGGGCAGAGACCCAGTACTTC,CAGLGAETQYF